The sequence of this T cell receptor (beta chain) was determined in a study of cytomegalovirus exposure and HLA in healthy donors. From germline, CDR1 is SEHNR and CDR2 FQNEAQ (reference sequence). This CDR3 has 13 amino acids. V lost 0 bases and J lost 12; bases outside the gene matches: 5. On this clone: What it binds is unknown.

Amplification used 60 Vbeta primers and 13 Jbeta primers. The repertoire was sequenced with immunoSEQ multiplex PCR; TCRdb's copy has only in-frame clones and lacks some. Here the sample spans over 100,000 clones, around 78% being singletons. Study observations and caveats: Presence/absence analyses treated sequencing depth as roughly uniform across donors. A later analysis linked 16,951 TCR beta sequences to HLA alleles at 0.05 false discovery rate. Information on immune exposure was restricted to one variable (CMV serostatus).

V usage is TRBV7-9 and J usage is TRBJ2-1, with 7 bases lining up with TRBD2. Sequencing used PBMCs. This TCR derives from a man aged 35 to 55 in good health and CMV-seronegative. CDR3 region: CASSLAAGRGQFF. The CDR3 DNA reads as TGTGCCAGCAGCTTAGCGGCAGGGAGGGGGCAGTTCTTC.